The TCR beta chain described here comes from a study of patients and donors after allogeneic stem cell transplantation. V was clipped by 0 bases and J by 3 bases, with 15 bases between them. The germline gives CDR1 SGHKS, CDR2 YYEKEE (reference sequence). The CDR3 is 16 amino acids. TCRdb recomputed calls from the RT-PCR reads with MiXCR, one row per CDR3 protein. Here the sample spans approximately 57,000 distinct CDR3 sequences, 13% being singletons. V usage is TRBV5-5 and J usage is TRBJ1-2; D gene uncertain. The sequence was collected from a human donor who was either an allogeneic HSCT recipient or a stem cell or donor lymphocyte infusion donor (not recorded which). It is not recorded whose cells these are; they may come from a transplant donor. The sample was blood, either unsorted or a sorted T cell fraction (not recorded which). The CDR3 DNA reads TGTGCCAGCAGCTTGGCCAGAGGGCCGTTTGACTATGGCTACACCTTC. Its translation: CASSLARGPFDYGYTF.